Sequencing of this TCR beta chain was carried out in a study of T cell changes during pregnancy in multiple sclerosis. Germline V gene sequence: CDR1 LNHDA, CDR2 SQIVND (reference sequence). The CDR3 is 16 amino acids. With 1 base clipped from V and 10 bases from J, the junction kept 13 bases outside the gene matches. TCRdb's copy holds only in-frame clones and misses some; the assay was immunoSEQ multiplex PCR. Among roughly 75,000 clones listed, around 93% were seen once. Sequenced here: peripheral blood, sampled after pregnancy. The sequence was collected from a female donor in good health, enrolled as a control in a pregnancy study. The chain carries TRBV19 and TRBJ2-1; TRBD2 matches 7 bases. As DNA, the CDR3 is TGTGCCAGTAGTATAGGCCCTTGGTCCGGGGGGAAGGAGCAGTTCTTC. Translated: CASSIGPWSGGKEQFF.